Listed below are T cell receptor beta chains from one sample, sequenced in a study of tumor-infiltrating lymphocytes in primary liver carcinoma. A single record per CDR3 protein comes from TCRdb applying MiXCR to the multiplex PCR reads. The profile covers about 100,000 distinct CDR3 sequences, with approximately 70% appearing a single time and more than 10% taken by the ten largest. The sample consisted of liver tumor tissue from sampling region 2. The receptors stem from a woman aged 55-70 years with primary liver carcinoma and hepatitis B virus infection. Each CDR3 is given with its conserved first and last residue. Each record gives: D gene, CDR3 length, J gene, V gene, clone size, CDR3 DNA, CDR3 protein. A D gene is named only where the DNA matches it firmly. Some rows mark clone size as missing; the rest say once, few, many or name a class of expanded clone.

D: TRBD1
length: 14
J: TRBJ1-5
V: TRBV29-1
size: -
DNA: TGCGTCGTTGGGGGACAGGGAAACAATCAGCCCCAGCATTTT
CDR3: CVVGGQGNNQPQHF

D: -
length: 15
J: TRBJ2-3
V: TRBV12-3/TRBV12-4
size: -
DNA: TGTGCCAGCAGCCCTCCTTTGTTGTTTGTGGGCACGCAGTATTTT
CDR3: CASSPPLLFVGTQYF

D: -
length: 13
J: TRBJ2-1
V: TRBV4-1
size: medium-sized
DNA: TGCGCCAGCAGCCGGGACTTCCACAATGAGCAGTTCTTC
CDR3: CASSRDFHNEQFF

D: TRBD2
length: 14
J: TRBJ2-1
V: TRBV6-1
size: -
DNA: TGTGACAGCAGAATAGCGGGAGGACCGACTGAGCAGTTCTTC
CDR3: CDSRIAGGPTEQFF

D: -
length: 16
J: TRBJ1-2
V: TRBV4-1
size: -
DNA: TGCGCCAGCAGCCAAGATCAGTGGATAGAATCGGGTGGCTACATCTTC
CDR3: CASSQDQWIESGGYIF

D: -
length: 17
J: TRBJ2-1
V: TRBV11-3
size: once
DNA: TGTGCCAGCAGCTTGGGAGGGGGTCGTATATCCTACAATGAACATTTCTTC
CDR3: CASSLGGGRISYNEHFF

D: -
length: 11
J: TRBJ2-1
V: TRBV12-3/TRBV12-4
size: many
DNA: TGTGCCAGCCTAGTTTACGATGAGCAGTTCTTC
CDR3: CASLVYDEQFF

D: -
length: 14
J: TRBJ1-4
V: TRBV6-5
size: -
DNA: TGTGCCAGCAGTTACAGGGGCGGGCGCGAAGAACTGTTTTTT
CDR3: CASSYRGGREELFF

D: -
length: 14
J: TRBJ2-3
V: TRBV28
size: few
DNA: TGTGCCAGCAGTTACCCCAGTTGGGGGGATACGCAGTATTTT
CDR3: CASSYPSWGDTQYF

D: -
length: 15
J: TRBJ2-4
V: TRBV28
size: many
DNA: TGTGCCAGCACCAGCCACCAGGTAGCCAAAAACATTCAGTACTTC
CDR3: CASTSHQVAKNIQYF

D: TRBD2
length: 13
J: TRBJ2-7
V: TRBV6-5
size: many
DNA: TGTGCCAGCGTCTCTAGCGGGAGTTTCGAGCAGTACTTC
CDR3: CASVSSGSFEQYF

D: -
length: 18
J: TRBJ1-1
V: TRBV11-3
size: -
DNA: TGTGCCAGCAGCCAGTCGTGTGCGGGTTTAATCATGAACACTGAAGCTTTCTTT
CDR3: CASSQSCAGLIMNTEAFF

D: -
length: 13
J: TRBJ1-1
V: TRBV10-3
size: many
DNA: TGTGCCATCAGGGCCCAGGGTGGCACTGAAGCTTTCTTT
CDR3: CAIRAQGGTEAFF

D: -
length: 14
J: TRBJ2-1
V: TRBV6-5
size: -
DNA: TGTGCCAGAGAGGAGACGAGCTCATACCATGAGCAGTTCTTC
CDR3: CAREETSSYHEQFF

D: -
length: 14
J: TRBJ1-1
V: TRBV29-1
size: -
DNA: TGCAGGGTCCGACGGGGAGGGGAAGACACTGGGGCTTTCTTT
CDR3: CRVRRGGEDTGAFF

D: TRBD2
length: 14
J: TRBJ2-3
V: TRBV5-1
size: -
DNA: TGCGCCAGCAGTTCGAGCGGGGTGGAGGATACGCAGTATTTT
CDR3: CASSSSGVEDTQYF

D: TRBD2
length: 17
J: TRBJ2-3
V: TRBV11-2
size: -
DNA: TGTGCCAGAAGCTTAGATCGTGGCGGGAGATGGGGAGATACGCAGTTTTTT
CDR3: CARSLDRGGRWGDTQFF

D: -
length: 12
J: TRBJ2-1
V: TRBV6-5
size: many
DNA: TGTGCCAGCAGTTACGTAAGCAACGAGCAGTTCTTC
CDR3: CASSYVSNEQFF

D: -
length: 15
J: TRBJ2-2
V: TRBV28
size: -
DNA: TGTGCCAGCAGTTTTGCTCGCGTGAACACCGGGAAGCTGTTTTTT
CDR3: CASSFARVNTGKLFF

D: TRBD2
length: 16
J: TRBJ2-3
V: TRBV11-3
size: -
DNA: TGTGCCAGCAGCTTCACGCGGGGGGCCCCAATGGATACGCAGTATTTT
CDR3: CASSFTRGAPMDTQYF

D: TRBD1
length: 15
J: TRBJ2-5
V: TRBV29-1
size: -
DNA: TGCAGCGTTGAAGGGGAGACAGGGGCACAAGCGACACAGTACTTC
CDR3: CSVEGETGAQATQYF

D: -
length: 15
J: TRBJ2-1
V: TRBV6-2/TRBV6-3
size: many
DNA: TGTGCCAGCAGTTTTAGCCACCCGTCCTACAATGAGCAGTTCTTC
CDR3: CASSFSHPSYNEQFF

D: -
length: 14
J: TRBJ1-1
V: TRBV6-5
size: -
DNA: TGTGCCAGCAGTTACCGAAGGTCGGGGCCTGAAGCTTTCTTT
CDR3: CASSYRRSGPEAFF

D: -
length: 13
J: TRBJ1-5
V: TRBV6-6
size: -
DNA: TGTACAAGCAGTTACGCGTCGAGTCAGCCCCAGCATTTT
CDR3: CTSSYASSQPQHF

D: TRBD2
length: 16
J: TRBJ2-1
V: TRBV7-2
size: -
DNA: TGTGCCAGCAGCCCTAAGACTAGCGGGAGAAGGGGTGAGCAGTTCTTC
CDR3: CASSPKTSGRRGEQFF

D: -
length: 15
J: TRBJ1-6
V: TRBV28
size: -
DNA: TGTGCCAGCAGCGTAGCCGGACACTTTAATTCATCCCTCTACTTT
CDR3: CASSVAGHFNSSLYF

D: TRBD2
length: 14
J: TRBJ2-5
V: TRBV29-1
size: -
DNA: TGCAGCGCCCCCGGGACTAGCCGCCAAGAGATCCAGTACTTC
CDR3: CSAPGTSRQEIQYF

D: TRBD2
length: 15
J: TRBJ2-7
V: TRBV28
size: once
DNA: TGTGCCAGCAGTTTAATGGGGGTGCGGGGGGAGACCCTGTACTTC
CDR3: CASSLMGVRGETLYF

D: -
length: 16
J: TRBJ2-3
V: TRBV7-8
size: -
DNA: TGTGCCAGCAACTTAGCTGGGATAGGGAGCACAGATAAGCAGTATTTT
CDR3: CASNLAGIGSTDKQYF

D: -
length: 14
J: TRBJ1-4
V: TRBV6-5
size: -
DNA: TGTGCCAGCAGTTACAGAGCAAATAATGTAAAACTGTTTTTT
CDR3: CASSYRANNVKLFF

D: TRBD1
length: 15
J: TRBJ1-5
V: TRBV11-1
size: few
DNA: TGTGCCAGCAGCCCCCGACAGGGGGACACAGATGCGCAGCATTTT
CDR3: CASSPRQGDTDAQHF

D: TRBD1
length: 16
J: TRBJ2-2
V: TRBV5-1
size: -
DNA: TGCCCCAGCAGCTCAGGGACAGGGTCGTACACTGGGGAGCTGTTTTTT
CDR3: CPSSSGTGSYTGELFF

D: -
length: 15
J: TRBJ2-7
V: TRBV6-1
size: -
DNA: TGTGCCAGCAGTGCTCCGGACAGAGTCTCCTACGAGCCGTACTTC
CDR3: CASSAPDRVSYEPYF

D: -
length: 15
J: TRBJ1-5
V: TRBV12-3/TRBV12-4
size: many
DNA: TGTGCCAGCCCCACGGGGGCATATTGCAATCAGCCCCAGCATTTT
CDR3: CASPTGAYCNQPQHF

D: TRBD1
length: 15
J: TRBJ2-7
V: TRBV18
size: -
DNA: TGTGCCAGCTCTCTAGACAGGGCCTGCTCCTACGAGCAGTACTTC
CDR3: CASSLDRACSYEQYF

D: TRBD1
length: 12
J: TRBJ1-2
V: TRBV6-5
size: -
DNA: TGTGCCAGTCTCTACAGGGGTCATGGCTACACCTTC
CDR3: CASLYRGHGYTF

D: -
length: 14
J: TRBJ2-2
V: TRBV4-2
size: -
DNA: TGTGTCAGCATCCAAGATCTGGACACCGGGGAGCTGTTTTTT
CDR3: CVSIQDLDTGELFF

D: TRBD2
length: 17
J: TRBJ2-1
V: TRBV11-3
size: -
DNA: TGTGCCATCAGCTTAGGTCGGGGGGAATGGGGTGTCGATGGGCAGTTCTTC
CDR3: CAISLGRGEWGVDGQFF

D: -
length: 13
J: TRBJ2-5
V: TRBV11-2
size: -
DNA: TGTGGAAGCAGCTTAGGATCCAAGGGGACCCAGTACTTC
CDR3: CGSSLGSKGTQYF